This T cell receptor (beta chain) was sequenced for a study of blood T cell repertoires in COVID-19. Study summary: Acute and convalescent COVID-19 samples came from the United States, Italy and Spain. The analysed material was cDNA or gDNA that came from T cells, B-cell-depleted T cells, or PBMCs.

V lost 7 bases and J 3 bases, leaving 5 bases between the germline ends. The germline CDR1 and CDR2 sequences are LGHNT and FRNRAP. The CDR3 is 11 amino acids. Per the original methods: Reference gene primers were amplified, and this amplification served to estimate nucleated cell counts. Libraries were prepared by immunoSEQ multiplex PCR; TCRdb keeps only in-frame clonotypes and omits some of them. That table supplies the V and J calls and clone size; D and trimming were determined from the DNA. Here the sample spans approximately 58,000 clones, 85% to 95% being singletons. The J gene is TRBJ2-3, the V gene TRBV12-5; D unresolved. The sequenced sample consisted of peripheral blood. The receptor's source is a human donor in a cohort sampled during active COVID-19. The CDR3, as DNA: TGTGCTAGTGCCCTAACAGATACGCAGTATTTT. This translates into CASALTDTQYF.